The clone carrying this T cell receptor beta chain has at least ten counts. Its antigen remains unknown. The V end lost 4 bases, the J end lost 9 bases, and 9 bases lay between the germline ends. CDR3 length equals 11 residues. These data come from a study of metastatic and nonmetastatic thyroid tumors. About the study: Peripheral blood and tumor or nodule samples from malignant and benign thyroid patients were compared. Study conclusions and caveats: Within blood and tumor, benign nodules reportedly had significantly lower TCR beta diversity than malignant thyroid tumors did.

No patient had received any treatment before thyroid surgery. Original data processing: A classifier for distant metastasis in papillary thyroid cancer was constructed using CDR3 differences observed across clinicopathological groups. TCRdb used MiXCR to call clones anew from the PCR reads. The V and J calls were determined by TCRdb, not by the authors. Of roughly 30,000 clones listed, 18% are singletons. The chain carries TRBV12-3 or TRBV12-4 and TRBJ1-1; D is undetermined. This TCR was sampled from a female donor with papillary thyroid cancer or a benign thyroid nodule (not recorded which). Some clones in this sample may be carry-over from other donors' samples. Sequenced sample: blood. CDR3 DNA sequence: TGTGCCAGCAGTTCACAGAGAAAAGCTTTCTTT. Translation: CASSSQRKAFF.